This entry concerns a single T cell receptor beta chain. One end of the junction is discordant with germline, which a read error may explain. Those enrolled in Seattle joined during active infection and were followed longitudinally afterward. This entry is derived from a study of blood T cell repertoires in COVID-19. From germline, CDR1 is SGHRS and CDR2 YFSETQ. CDR3 length equals 16 residues. Authors' processing steps: It was from reference gene primer amplification that nucleated cell counts were estimated. Sequencing used immunoSEQ multiplex PCR; TCRdb keeps in-frame clones, though not all of them. V, J and clone size are taken as reported in that table, and D and trimming were inferred from the DNA itself. The table lists about 500,000 clones, about 88% of them singletons.

This rearrangement joins TRBV5-1 to TRBJ2-2, with D maybe TRBD2 (7 bases). The sequence derives from a woman in her fifties or sixties with COVID-19, enrolled during active disease. Input material: peripheral blood. DNA for the CDR3: TGCGCCCGCAGCCCTTGGGGGGGGGCTAACACCGGGGAGCTGTTTTTT. This codes for CARSPWGGANTGELFF.